One sample yielded the 18 T cell receptor beta chains listed below, sequenced in a study of T cells in Graves' hyperthyroidism and ophthalmopathy. Amplification yielded TCR beta CDR3 regions, with RNA transcripts as the source. A first-round RT-PCR of the TCR CDR3 used the HTBI primer set. TCRdb itself ran the multiplex PCR reads through MiXCR, one entry per CDR3 protein. This sample carries some 560,000 distinct CDR3 sequences, around a sixth of them seen once, and the ten largest clones take around 7.8%. Sequencing was carried out using blood. These receptor sequences come from a woman aged 25 to 39 with Graves' hyperthyroidism.

This clonotype was seen only a few times. The chain recombines TRBV18 with TRBJ1-6, with 7 bases identical to TRBD1. CDR3 length: 17 amino acids. The V gene end was trimmed by 6 bases and the J gene end by 9 bases; junction bases not matched to a gene: 17. Germline V gene data show CDR1 as KGHSH and CDR2 as LQKENI. CDR3 amino acids: CASSQGDPVQSGSPLHF. CDR3 bases: TGTGCCAGCTCGCAGGGGGATCCAGTTCAGAGCGGTTCACCCCTCCACTTT.

This clonotype has a count of ten or more. The rearrangement joins TRBV20-1 to TRBJ2-1, with D possibly matching TRBD2 (5 bases). Germline-derived CDR1 and CDR2 are DFQATT and SNEGSKA (reference sequence). V was pared by 7 bases and J by 3 bases, with 16 bases between. The CDR3 has 14 amino acids. CDR3 residues: CSVISEGNYNEQFF. DNA of the CDR3: TGCAGTGTTATTAGCGAAGGCAACTACAATGAGCAGTTCTTC.

This clonotype showed up many times. The chain joins TRBV7-6 to TRBJ2-7, with 10 bases identical to TRBD2. V gave up 3 bases and J gave up 5 bases; unmatched junction bases: 13. CDR1 is SGHVS, CDR2 FNYEAQ, per germline. This CDR3 has 17 residues. The CDR3 DNA is TGTGCCAGCAGCTTCCTGCACCAGCGGGAGGGCCTGAACGAGCAGTACTTC. It codes for CASSFLHQREGLNEQYF.

V usage is TRBV7-2 and J usage is TRBJ1-2; TRBD1 aligns across 7 bases. CDR1 and CDR2 (germline): SGHTA, FQGNSA. V trimming: 5 bases; J trimming: 5 bases; junction bases outside the gene matches: 14. The CDR3 runs 16 residues. CDR3 protein: CASSPRLGDRVYGYTF. CDR3 in DNA: TGTGCCAGCAGCCCCCGGTTGGGTGACAGGGTTTATGGCTACACCTTC. The entire variable domain, with the rest obtained from reference TRBV7-2 and TRBJ1-2, is as follows: GAGVSQSPSNKVTEKGKDVELRCDPISGHTALYWYRQSLGQGLEFLIYFQGNSAPDKSGLPSDRFSAERTGGSVSTLTIQRTQQEDSAVYLCASSPRLGDRVYGYTFGSGTRLTVV.

At least ten counts were recorded for this clonotype. The V and J genes are TRBV20-1 and TRBJ2-3, with TRBD2 matching 12 bases. This CDR3 region has 15 residues. Trimming removed 2 bases from V and 2 bases from J; junction bases left unmatched: 2. CDR1 and CDR2 (germline): DFQATT, SNEGSKA (reference sequence). In DNA form, the CDR3 reads TGCAGTGCTAGACTAGCGGGAGGGGTCACAGATACGCAGTATTTT. It codes for CSARLAGGVTDTQYF.

The J gene is TRBJ2-5, the V gene TRBV27; no clear D gene. This CDR3 is built from 14 residues. V lost 6 bases to trimming and J lost 2 bases, with 13 bases between them. The germline CDR1 and CDR2 sequences are MNHEY and SMNVEV (reference sequence). The CDR3, as DNA: TGTGCCAGCAGACGCCCAGGCATACAAGAGACCCAGTACTTC. It specifies CASRRPGIQETQYF.

This clonotype was seen more than once but under ten times. The gene calls are TRBV18 and TRBJ2-3; 8 bases are a match to TRBD1. This CDR3 contains 17 residues. Germline CDR1 KGHSH, CDR2 LQKENI. J lost 6 bases, V lost 2 bases, and 13 bases had no gene match. CDR3 sequence: CASSPVIGQGARDTQYF. The CDR3 DNA follows: TGTGCCAGCTCACCAGTGATCGGCCAGGGGGCGCGTGATACGCAGTATTTT.

This clonotype was counted ten times or more. The chain employs TRBV3-1 and TRBJ2-7; 7 positions agree with TRBD1. J gave up 4 bases and V 3 bases, and 6 bases lay outside the gene matches. This CDR3 is built from 14 residues. CDR1 is LGHDT and CDR2 is YNNKEL in the germline V gene (reference sequence). The CDR3 spells CASSHRDRIYEQYF. Written as DNA, the CDR3 is TGTGCCAGCAGCCACCGGGACAGAATTTACGAGCAGTACTTC.

The J gene is TRBJ1-4, the V gene TRBV28; D is possibly TRBD1 (5 bases). V gave up 5 bases and J gave up 5 bases, with 18 bases separating them. Germline loops: CDR1 MDHEN, CDR2 SYDVKM. This CDR3 is 16 amino acids long. The CDR3 region has the DNA TGTGCCAGCAGTACCATCGCCGGGACGACGAATGAAAAACTGTTTTTT. This codes for CASSTIAGTTNEKLFF. The full variable domain, completed using reference TRBV28 and TRBJ1-4, is DVKVTQSSRYLVKRTGEKVFLECVQDMDHENMFWYRQDPGLGLRLIYFSYDVKMKEKGDIPEGYSVSREKKERFSLILESASTNQTSMYLCASSTIAGTTNEKLFFGSGTQLSVL.

The chain employs TRBV25-1 and TRBJ2-1; the match to TRBD1 covers 9 bases. The CDR3 loop spans 17 amino acids. CDR1 is MGHDK, CDR2 SYGVNS, per germline. Unmatched junction bases numbered 12, after V lost 3 bases and J lost 6 bases. In nucleotides, the CDR3 is TGTGCCAGCAGTGACGCCACGGGACAGGGTAACCTCAATGAGCAGTTCTTC. Its protein product is CASSDATGQGNLNEQFF.

This clonotype was seen at least ten times. The gene calls are TRBV18 and TRBJ2-1; weak D call: TRBD2 (6 bases). This CDR3 region has 15 residues. Between the trimmed V and J ends, which lost 5 bases and 4 bases, there was a span of 15 bases. The germline gives CDR1 KGHSH, CDR2 LQKENI. The CDR3 DNA follows: TGTGCCAGCTCAGCCGCGGAGGGCCGTTACAATGAGCAGTTCTTC. It encodes CASSAAEGRYNEQFF.

The rearrangement links TRBV12-3 or TRBV12-4 to TRBJ1-6, with D possibly being TRBD1 (5 bases). CDR3 length: 15 residues. Trimming took 5 bases from V and 7 from J, leaving 15 bases between them. CDR3 bases: TGTGCCAGCAGTCCTCGCGGGGGTTGGAATTCACCCCTCCACTTT. As protein: CASSPRGGWNSPLHF.

This clonotype was detected many times. The chain employs TRBV30 and TRBJ1-5, with D possibly being TRBD1 (6 bases). The CDR3 has 15 amino acids. Germline assignment: CDR1 GTSNPN and CDR2 SVGIG (reference sequence). The V gene lost 2 bases and the J gene lost 4 bases, with 15 bases spanning the gap. For the CDR3, the DNA is TGTGCCTGGAGTTTACAACAGGGTGGTAATCAGCCCCAGCATTTT. Encoded protein: CAWSLQQGGNQPQHF. The full variable domain, with the rest looked up from reference TRBV30 and TRBJ1-5, is SQTIHQWPATLVQPVGSPLSLECTVEGTSNPNLYWYRQAAGRGLQLLFYSVGIGQISSEVPQNLSASRPQDRQFILSSKKLLLSDSGFYLCAWSLQQGGNQPQHFGDGTRLSIL.

This clonotype was counted at least ten times. This chain joins TRBV7-9 and TRBJ2-5; D not resolved. V shed 4 bases and J shed 13 bases, with 16 bases lying between them. Germline V gives CDR1 SEHNR, CDR2 FQNEAQ (reference sequence). This CDR3 spans 12 amino acids. CDR3 DNA sequence: TGTGCCAGCAGCTCCCCTAATAAGTCTCTGTACTTC. Its protein is CASSSPNKSLYF.

This clonotype was found many times. CDR3 in amino acids: CASSLGGGRALVEQFF. The CDR3 bases are TGTGCCAGCAGCTTAGGGGGCGGGAGGGCCCTCGTTGAGCAGTTCTTC. J is TRBJ2-1 and V is TRBV7-9; 9 bases are a match to TRBD2. The junction had 10 bases not matched to a gene; V was cut back by 1 base and J by 9 bases. CDR3 length: 16 residues. Germline V gene lookup returns CDR1 SEHNR and CDR2 FQNEAQ (reference sequence).

This clonotype came up a few times. The J gene is TRBJ2-5, the V gene TRBV10-2; 11 bases agree with TRBD1. This CDR3 is built from 18 residues. Germline-derived CDR1 and CDR2 are WSHSY and SAAADI. Losses at the gene ends were 6 bases for V and 4 bases for J; bases not matched to a gene: 16. This CDR3 reads CASSALPDRGHRGETQYF. The DNA for the CDR3 is TGCGCCAGCAGCGCCCTACCGGACAGGGGGCACCGGGGAGAGACCCAGTACTTC.

This chain links TRBV5-6 with TRBJ2-7; D call uncertain. The germline V and J ends were trimmed by 4 bases and 3 bases, with 8 bases remaining between them. The CDR3 runs 12 residues. Germline CDR1 SGHDT, CDR2 YYEEEE. This CDR3 is CASSGDDYEQYF. The CDR3 DNA reads as TGTGCCAGCAGCGGGGATGACTACGAGCAGTACTTC.

The V gene is TRBV19, the J gene TRBJ2-7; 10 bases are shared with TRBD1. The germline V gene encodes CDR1 LNHDA and CDR2 SQIVND (reference sequence). The CDR3 contains 15 residues. J gave up 1 base and V 5 bases, and 5 bases lay outside the gene matches. The chain's CDR3 is CASSPGQGISYEQYF. In DNA form, the CDR3 reads TGTGCCAGTAGTCCGGGACAGGGGATTTCCTACGAGCAGTACTTC.